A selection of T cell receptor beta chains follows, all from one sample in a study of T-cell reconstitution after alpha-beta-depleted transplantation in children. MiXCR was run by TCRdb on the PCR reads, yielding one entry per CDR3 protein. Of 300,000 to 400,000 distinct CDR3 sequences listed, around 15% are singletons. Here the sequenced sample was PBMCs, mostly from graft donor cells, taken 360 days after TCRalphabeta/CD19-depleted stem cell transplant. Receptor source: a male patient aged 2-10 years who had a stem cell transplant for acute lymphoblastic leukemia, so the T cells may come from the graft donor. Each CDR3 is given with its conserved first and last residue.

CSAPLGVEQYF,TRBJ2-7,TRBV20-1
CASSLNLLDRGPASYNEQFF,TRBJ2-1,TRBV11-2
CASSPDHISYNEQFF,TRBJ2-1,TRBV12-3/TRBV12-4
CSARETGWDYGYTF,TRBJ1-2,TRBV20-1
CSARDRLAGFTDTQYF,TRBJ2-3,TRBV20-1
CASSWGGSNQPQHF,TRBJ1-5,TRBV27
CASSQEGALASSYEQYF,TRBJ2-7,TRBV4-1
CASSPPGLAGLADTQYF,TRBJ2-3,TRBV5-1
CASSQARVGTDTQYF,TRBJ2-3,TRBV4-3
CSGTGVSTDTQYF,TRBJ2-3,TRBV20-1
CASSRRGTVSYEQYF,TRBJ2-7,TRBV7-3
CASSWEVKAGDTQYF,TRBJ2-3,TRBV12-3/TRBV12-4
CASSFEAGANPQEQFF,TRBJ2-1,TRBV28
CASRRVEREELFF,TRBJ2-2,TRBV6-2/TRBV6-3
CASSQDYGPGANEQFF,TRBJ2-1,TRBV4-3
CSVGLAGVYNEQFF,TRBJ2-1,TRBV29-1
CCARDLPRQVSYNEQFF,TRBJ2-1,TRBV20-1
CASSQDVYATEAFF,TRBJ1-1,TRBV4-1
CATSQATGTSGSGANVLTF,TRBJ2-6,TRBV3-1
CASSPHNNNEQFF,TRBJ2-1,TRBV4-1
CSARVGGGQANSPLHF,TRBJ1-6,TRBV20-1
CSATFGTLNYGYTF,TRBJ1-2,TRBV20-1
CASSLPLDGTYEQYF,TRBJ2-7,TRBV28
CSVEGSVGAGVSGEQFF,TRBJ2-1,TRBV29-1
CAISESGVYEQYF,TRBJ2-7,TRBV10-3
CASSLYTGTQGLAKNIQYF,TRBJ2-4,TRBV4-3
CASTDGRGYNEQFF,TRBJ2-1,TRBV28
CASSQEDRGVPKNIQYF,TRBJ2-4,TRBV4-1
CSVERQGRTGELFF,TRBJ2-2,TRBV29-1
CASSQELVAGADQPQHF,TRBJ1-5,TRBV4-2
CAIGTSGPYNEQFF,TRBJ2-1,TRBV10-3
CSARERTSGLYEQYF,TRBJ2-7,TRBV20-1
CSVGGLLTTYNEQFF,TRBJ2-1,TRBV29-1
CASSEAGGPGTEAFF,TRBJ1-1,TRBV2
CSARDRTGSDTQYF,TRBJ2-3,TRBV20-1
CSGSRGRETQYF,TRBJ2-5,TRBV29-1
CSARGPGLAGGSYEQYF,TRBJ2-7,TRBV20-1
CASSWGHYTEAFF,TRBJ1-1,TRBV7-2
CASSQEPRVPSTEAFF,TRBJ1-1,TRBV4-3
CSARSPTPDTQYF,TRBJ2-3,TRBV20-1
CASSPSRVYEQYF,TRBJ2-7,TRBV28
CASSDPGLGTYEQYF,TRBJ2-7,TRBV5-1
CASRVGGLRTDQPQHF,TRBJ1-5,TRBV28
CASSLSSGSSYPLYEQYF,TRBJ2-7,TRBV27
CASSPLEGSQFF,TRBJ2-1,TRBV5-6
CASSPVYGPSYEQYF,TRBJ2-7,TRBV21-1
CSAGMESQPQHF,TRBJ1-5,TRBV29-1
CASSYSTGEFSYEQYF,TRBJ2-7,TRBV6-5
CAIRTWTGGNEQYF,TRBJ2-7,TRBV6-2/TRBV6-3